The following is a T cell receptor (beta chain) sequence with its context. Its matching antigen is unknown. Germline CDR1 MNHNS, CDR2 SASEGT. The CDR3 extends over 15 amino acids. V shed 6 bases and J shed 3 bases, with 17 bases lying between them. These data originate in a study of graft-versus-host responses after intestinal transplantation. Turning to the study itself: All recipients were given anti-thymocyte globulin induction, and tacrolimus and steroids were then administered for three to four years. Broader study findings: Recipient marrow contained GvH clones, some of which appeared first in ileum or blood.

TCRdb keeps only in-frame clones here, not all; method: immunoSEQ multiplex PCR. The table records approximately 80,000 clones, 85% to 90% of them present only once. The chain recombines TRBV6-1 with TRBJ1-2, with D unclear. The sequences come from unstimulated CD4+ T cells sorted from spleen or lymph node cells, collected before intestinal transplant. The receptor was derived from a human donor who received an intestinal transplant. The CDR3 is CASSQSTAEDYGYTF. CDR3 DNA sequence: TGTGCCAGCAGCCAAAGCACGGCAGAGGACTATGGCTACACCTTC.